This T cell receptor (beta chain) was captured in a study of identical twins. The CDR3 runs 15 residues. V was clipped by 7 bases and J by 0 bases, with 13 bases between them. Germline V gene sequence: CDR1 SGHVS, CDR2 FNYEAQ. TCRdb re-called the 5' RACE reads through MiXCR, storing one row per CDR3 protein. The sample carries nearly 200,000 distinct CDR3 sequences, more than 15% recorded once. These records were also assigned to another study, of T cells expressing NK-cell markers.

The V and J genes are TRBV7-6 and TRBJ2-1; no clear D. Sequencing was done on a sample of CD8+ T cells sorted from blood. The sequence was collected from a young woman in good health. The CDR3 loop reads CASKRTSSSYNEQFF. CDR3 DNA: TGTGCCAGCAAGCGCACTTCCAGCTCCTACAATGAGCAGTTCTTC.